The 17 T cell receptor beta chains below were found in one sample sequenced in a study of CD8 T cells in ankylosing spondylitis. A single record per CDR3 protein comes from TCRdb applying MiXCR to the 5' RACE reads. The data show under 250,000 distinct CDR3 sequences, with about 30% seen just once and approximately 4.4% held by the top ten. Sequencing was performed on blood, either unsorted or a sorted T cell fraction (not recorded which). The receptors originated from a male donor with ankylosing spondylitis or in good health (not recorded which).

The rearrangement joins TRBV9 to TRBJ2-7; the match to TRBD2 covers 10 bases. The J segment lost 5 bases and the V segment lost 0 bases, leaving 8 bases of the junction unmatched. Germline loops: CDR1 SGDLS, CDR2 YYNGEE. The CDR3 consists of 16 residues. The CDR3, as DNA: TGTGCCAGCAGCGTAGGCCCTCAGCGGGGGGGCGACGAGCAGTACTTC. Its translation: CASSVGPQRGGDEQYF. Full variable domain (outside the CDR3, taken from reference TRBV9 and TRBJ2-7): DSGVTQTPKHLITATGQRVTLRCSPRSGDLSVYWYQQSLDQGLQFLIQYYNGEERAKGNILERFSAQQFPDLHSELNLSSLELGDSALYFCASSVGPQRGGDEQYFGPGTRLTVT.

Remarks on this clonotype: Germline and junction disagree at one end, which may indicate a read error. The chain uses TRBV20-1 and TRBJ2-2; 11 bases map to TRBD2. This CDR3 region has 16 residues. Germline CDR1 reads DFQATT; CDR2 reads SNEGSKA (reference sequence). The CDR3 here is CSASSLAGGYTGELFF. The CDR3 DNA reads as TGCAGTGCTAGTAGCCTAGCGGGGGGTTACACCGGAGAGCTGTTTTTT.

The table lists this clonotype with many counts. CDR3 in DNA: TGCAGCGTTGAAATGAAAAACAATGAGCAGTTCTTC. This codes for CSVEMKNNEQFF. The chain recombines TRBV29-1 with TRBJ2-1, with no clear D. The CDR3 is made up of 12 amino acids. Trimming removed 2 bases from V and 5 bases from J, with 7 bases in between. Germline CDR1 reads SQVTM; CDR2 reads ANQGSEA.

The chain is built from TRBV7-9 and TRBJ1-1, with D possibly TRBD1 on 5 matching bases. The CDR3 spans 16 residues. From germline, CDR1 is SEHNR and CDR2 FQNEAQ (reference sequence). Deletions cut 5 bases from V and 1 base from J, with 17 bases between. The CDR3 sequence: CASSPPWRGGNTEAFF. Here the CDR3 DNA reads TGTGCCAGCAGCCCCCCATGGAGGGGTGGGAACACTGAAGCTTTCTTT.

This clonotype showed up just a few times. V usage is TRBV5-5 and J usage is TRBJ2-2; D gene ambiguous. V lost 1 base and J 4 bases, leaving 5 bases between the germline ends. Germline CDR1 is SGHKS and CDR2 is YYEKEE (reference sequence). This CDR3 contains 13 residues. This chain's CDR3 is CASSLSLTGELFF. DNA for the CDR3: TGTGCCAGCAGCTTGTCGCTCACCGGGGAGCTGTTTTTT.

This rearrangement joins TRBV20-1 to TRBJ1-6; D not resolved. Germline-derived CDR1 and CDR2 are DFQATT and SNEGSKA (reference sequence). V dropped 0 bases and J dropped 9 bases, with 18 bases sitting between them. This CDR3 region has 16 residues. CDR3 nucleotides: TGCAGTGCTAGAGATGGGAGGCGAGCCGCGGTTTCACCCCTCCACTTT. It codes for CSARDGRRAAVSPLHF.

This clonotype was counted many times. J is TRBJ2-7 and V is TRBV4-2; D ambiguous. Germline lookup yields CDR1 LGHNA and CDR2 YNFKEQ. Trimming left V 6 bases short and J 1 base short, with 10 bases between. CDR3 length: 13 amino acids. The CDR3 DNA sequence: TGTGCCAGCAGTGGCCCCTTATCCTACGAGCAGTACTTC. Amino acid sequence: CASSGPLSYEQYF.

This clonotype was detected a few times. The chain uses TRBV27 and TRBJ2-5, with D perhaps matching TRBD2 (6 bases). The CDR3 is made up of 14 amino acids. V dropped 6 bases and J dropped 5 bases, with 16 bases sitting between them. Per germline, CDR1 MNHEY and CDR2 SMNVEV (reference sequence). This CDR3 is CASRQTGVRETQYF. The CDR3 DNA follows: TGTGCCAGCAGGCAAACGGGGGTGCGGGAGACCCAGTACTTC.

This clonotype has more than one count but fewer than ten. The chain uses TRBV7-6 and TRBJ1-1; 7 bases map to TRBD1. This CDR3 contains 15 residues. From germline, CDR1 is SGHVS and CDR2 FNYEAQ. Unmatched junction bases numbered 7, after V lost 1 base and J lost 5 bases. CDR3 region: CASSLEGGPGTEAFF. The CDR3 bases are TGTGCCAGCAGCTTAGAAGGGGGCCCGGGTACTGAAGCTTTCTTT.

The CDR3 bases are TGCAGTGTTCCACAGGGAGTCGGCGGCTACACCTTC. Protein: CSVPQGVGGYTF. The chain joins TRBV20-1 to TRBJ1-2, with D maybe TRBD1 (6 bases). In germline, CDR1 is DFQATT, CDR2 SNEGSKA (reference sequence). Trimming took 7 bases from V and 8 from J, leaving 17 bases between them. This CDR3 spans 12 amino acids.

This chain links TRBV6-1 with TRBJ1-2; D uncertain. The CDR3 totals 13 residues. The germline V and J ends were trimmed by 6 bases and 0 bases, with 8 bases remaining between them. CDR1 is MNHNS, CDR2 SASEGT, per germline. The CDR3 DNA reads TGTGCCAGCAGCTGGGCGTCTAACTATGGCTACACCTTC. Translating gives CASSWASNYGYTF.

This clonotype was seen ten or more times. The chain couples TRBV6-4 to TRBJ2-1, with unresolved D. The germline V gene has CDR1 MRHNA and CDR2 SNTAGT. The CDR3 extends over 14 amino acids. Trimming took 8 bases from V and 4 from J, leaving 15 bases between them. The CDR3 DNA sequence: TGTGCCAGCCCGCGCCGGTCGAAGTACAATGAGCAGTTCTTC. Translation gives CASPRRSKYNEQFF.

This clonotype was counted a few times. The gene calls are TRBV10-3 and TRBJ1-2; D may be TRBD1 (6 bases). This CDR3 contains 15 residues. In germline, CDR1 is ENHRY, CDR2 SYGVKD. The V and J ends lost 8 bases and 2 bases respectively, with 18 bases between them. CDR3 protein: CAIFPGDTYNYGYTF. The CDR3 coding sequence is TGTGCCATCTTCCCGGGGGACACCTACAACTATGGCTACACCTTC.

This clonotype occurred a few times. The J gene is TRBJ2-5, the V gene TRBV7-2; maybe TRBD2 (6 bases). Trimming shortened V by 1 base and J by 0 bases, and 12 bases separated the two germline ends. Germline values: CDR1 SGHTA, CDR2 FQGNSA. CDR3 length: 16 residues. CDR3 sequence reads: CASSLGRGRYQETQYF. CDR3 in DNA: TGTGCCAGCAGCTTAGGACGGGGGAGGTACCAAGAGACCCAGTACTTC. Full variable domain (rest looked up from reference TRBV7-2 and TRBJ2-5): GAGVSQSPSNKVTEKGKDVELRCDPISGHTALYWYRQSLGQGLEFLIYFQGNSAPDKSGLPSDRFSAERTGGSVSTLTIQRTQQEDSAVYLCASSLGRGRYQETQYFGPGTRLLVL.

The rearrangement uses TRBV29-1 and TRBJ2-7; perhaps TRBD1 as D (5 bases). Germline V gene sequence: CDR1 SQVTM, CDR2 ANQGSEA. Trimming removed 2 bases at V and 6 bases at J, with 8 bases between. This CDR3 is built from 11 residues. This CDR3 reads CSVEMGREQYF. CDR3 nucleotides: TGCAGCGTTGAAATGGGGCGCGAGCAGTACTTC.

The rearrangement links TRBV20-1 to TRBJ2-6; 8 bases match TRBD1. The CDR3 has 13 residues. CDR1 and CDR2 (germline): DFQATT, SNEGSKA (reference sequence). Trimming at V came to 3 bases and at J to 12 bases, leaving 7 bases not matched to a gene. The CDR3 coding sequence is TGCAGTGCTAGGGAGGACAGGGCGTCCGTCCTGACTTTC. Translation gives CSAREDRASVLTF.

This chain links TRBV3-1 with TRBJ2-7; no clear D. The germline CDR1 and CDR2 sequences are LGHDT and YNNKEL (reference sequence). The V gene lost 0 bases and the J gene lost 1 base, with 13 bases spanning the gap. This CDR3 has 16 amino acids. In DNA, the CDR3 is TGTGCCAGCAGCCAAGAGGTAACTGATTTTTCCTACGAGCAGTACTTC. Protein product: CASSQEVTDFSYEQYF.